These 26 T cell receptor beta chains came from one sample sequenced in a study of blood T cells in healthy people across ages. The use of a sample-barcoded 5' primer and a J-beta primer mix characterized a second PCR of 7 to 11 cycles. TCRdb reprocessed the 5' RACE reads with MiXCR, giving one entry per CDR3 protein. This sample yields 650,000 to 1,000,000 distinct CDR3 sequences, of which 35% to 40% are seen a single time; roughly 13% belongs to the top ten. Material for sequencing was blood. The source is a young man in good health.

This clonotype was observed a handful of times. The CDR3 is CASSLLQGGGNTIYF. In DNA, the CDR3 is TGTGCCAGCAGCTTACTCCAGGGAGGTGGAAACACCATATATTTT. The J gene is TRBJ1-3, the V gene TRBV7-2, with D perhaps TRBD1 (5 bases). Germline CDR1 SGHTA, CDR2 FQGNSA. Trimming cost V 2 bases and J 3 bases, with 11 bases left between them. This CDR3 is 15 amino acids long.

The rearrangement joins TRBV19 to TRBJ1-2; TRBD1 matches at 8 bases. Unmatched junction bases numbered 14, after V lost 8 bases and J lost 3 bases. The CDR3 sequence is 16 residues long. Per germline, CDR1 LNHDA and CDR2 SQIVND (reference sequence). The CDR3 here is CASRMNYRGWHYGYTF. Here the CDR3 DNA reads TGTGCCAGTCGGATGAATTACAGGGGGTGGCACTATGGCTACACCTTC.

The chain recombines TRBV20-1 with TRBJ2-7; unclear D gene. Trimming removed 0 bases at V and 3 bases at J, with 12 bases between. The CDR3 spans 14 residues. CDR1 and CDR2 (germline): DFQATT, SNEGSKA (reference sequence). The CDR3 spells CSARDEQGFYEQYF. The DNA of the CDR3 is TGCAGTGCTAGAGATGAGCAAGGATTCTACGAGCAGTACTTC.

The J gene is TRBJ1-1, the V gene TRBV5-5, with D perhaps TRBD1 (6 bases). Germline V gene lookup returns CDR1 SGHKS and CDR2 YYEKEE (reference sequence). This CDR3 comprises 14 residues. Trimming left V 4 bases short and J 11 bases short, with 21 bases between. DNA of the CDR3: TGTGCCAGCAGCCCTCAGACAGGAGCCTCAGGGGCTTTCTTT. As protein: CASSPQTGASGAFF.

CDR3 in DNA: TGCAGTGCACAGACAGGGTTTGGAAAACTGTTTTTT. It translates to CSAQTGFGKLFF. This chain links TRBV20-1 with TRBJ1-4, with 7 positions matching TRBD1. Germline trimming cut 6 bases from V and 10 bases from J; bases unmatched to any gene: 8. Germline CDR1 and CDR2: DFQATT and SNEGSKA (reference sequence). This CDR3 contains 12 residues.

The chain has TRBV21-1 and TRBJ2-1; TRBD2, the table's D call, lacks a check against the DNA. TRBV21-1 is shown as a pseudogene. CDR3 length: 17 residues. The CDR3 DNA follows: TGTGCCAGCAGCAACCAGACGACTAGCGGGAGAGTGGATGAGCAGTTCTTC. Its protein is CASSNQTTSGRVDEQFF.

This clonotype was seen repeatedly, ten times or more. J is TRBJ2-3 and V is TRBV9, with D possibly TRBD2 on 5 matching bases. The germline V gene has CDR1 SGDLS and CDR2 YYNGEE. Trimming took off 0 bases at V and 2 bases at J, with 13 bases between the two ends. The length of the CDR3 is 16 residues. The CDR3 region is CASSVGGSGFTDTQYF. CDR3 bases: TGTGCCAGCAGCGTAGGCGGAAGCGGATTCACAGATACGCAGTATTTT.

This chain uses TRBV20-1 with TRBJ2-7; D possibly matches TRBD1 or TRBD2 (7 bases each). V was pared by 6 bases and J by 5 bases, with 17 bases between. The CDR3 length is 13 residues. The V gene's germline CDR1 is DFQATT and CDR2 SNEGSKA (reference sequence). Written as DNA, the CDR3 is TGCAGTGCCCCAGGGGGGGCGTTCGACGAGCAGTACTTC. Amino acid sequence: CSAPGGAFDEQYF.

This clonotype was found a few times. The rearrangement joins TRBV6-6 to TRBJ1-1, with TRBD1 matching over 9 bases. The junction had 8 bases not matched to a gene; V was cut back by 2 bases and J by 1 base. Germline-derived CDR1 and CDR2 are MNHNY and SVGAGI (reference sequence). This CDR3 spans 17 amino acids. As DNA, the CDR3 is TGTGCCAGCAGTTACGCCTACCCGACAGGGGGGAACACTGAAGCTTTCTTT. Amino acid sequence: CASSYAYPTGGNTEAFF.

The V gene is TRBV5-1, the J gene TRBJ2-1; no clear D gene. TRBJ2-7 explains the end of the DNA better; the J call may be wrong. CDR1 and CDR2 (germline): SGHRS, YFSETQ. The CDR3 totals 16 residues. CDR3 in amino acids: CASTRSLGSSYNEQYF. The CDR3 DNA reads TGCGCCAGCACCCGTAGTCTGGGTAGCTCCTACAATGAGCAGTACTTC.

The rearrangement uses TRBV7-9 and TRBJ2-5; no clear D gene. The CDR3 spans 13 residues. V was trimmed by 2 bases and J by 5 bases, leaving 9 bases between them. Germline assignment: CDR1 SEHNR and CDR2 FQNEAQ (reference sequence). The CDR3 spells CASSLPSWETQYF. The CDR3 DNA sequence: TGTGCCAGCAGCTTACCCTCGTGGGAGACCCAGTACTTC.

The chain links TRBV29-1 to TRBJ2-7; 8 nucleotides match TRBD1. There are 14 residues in the CDR3. The ends lost 6 bases at V and 5 bases at J; junction bases unmatched: 12. Germline CDR1 reads SQVTM; CDR2 reads ANQGSEA. The chain's CDR3 is CSVPGQDVTDEQYF. The DNA for the CDR3 is TGCAGCGTGCCGGGACAGGACGTAACCGACGAGCAGTACTTC.

This clonotype was found a few times. This chain uses TRBV3-1 with TRBJ2-7; 12 positions agree with TRBD2. The CDR3 totals 15 residues. The V gene's germline CDR1 is LGHDT and CDR2 YNNKEL (reference sequence). V lost 1 base and J lost 5; bases outside the gene matches: 3. Written as DNA, the CDR3 is TGTGCCAGCAGCCAAGGACTAGCGGGGGAGCACGAGCAGTACTTC. It translates to CASSQGLAGEHEQYF.

The V and J genes are TRBV11-2 and TRBJ2-7; no reliable D call. The last part of the DNA fits TRBJ2-5 better; the J call may be wrong. CDR1 and CDR2 from the germline V gene are SGHAT and FQNNGV. The CDR3 runs to 13 residues. The CDR3 nucleotides read TGTGCCAGCAGCTTAACCAGTTTTGAGACCCAGTACTTC. Amino acid sequence: CASSLTSFETQYF.

Points on this clonotype: At one boundary the junction diverges from the germline segment, which might be a read error. The J gene is TRBJ2-4, the V gene TRBV7-7; D may be TRBD1 (6 bases). The CDR3 has 13 amino acids. The germline V gene encodes CDR1 SSHAT and CDR2 FNYEAQ (reference sequence). CDR3 coding DNA: TGTGCTAGCAGCTCACAGGGTCTGGGGGAGCAGTACTTC. It is translated as CASSSQGLGEQYF. The full variable domain, rest sourced from reference TRBV7-7 and TRBJ2-4, is GAGVSQSPRYKVTKRGQDVTLRCDPISSHATLYWYQQALGQGPEFLTYFNYEAQPDKSGLPSDRFSAERPEGSISTLTIQRTEQRDSAMYRCASSSQGLGEQYFGAGTRLSVL.

This chain links TRBV6-5 with TRBJ1-1; D gene ambiguous. With 6 bases removed from V and 5 bases from J, the gap between germline ends came to 19 bases. Per germline, CDR1 MNHEY and CDR2 SVGAGI. The CDR3 is 15 amino acids. CDR3 sequence (DNA): TGTGCCAGCAGGGTTACCGGTTTATGGGAAACTGAAGCTTTCTTT. It specifies CASRVTGLWETEAFF.

The chain joins TRBV6-5 to TRBJ1-2, with D tentatively TRBD1 (5 bases). In germline, CDR1 is MNHEY, CDR2 SVGAGI. Trimming took 6 bases from V and 8 from J, leaving 16 bases between them. The CDR3 contains 13 residues. The CDR3 is CASSRDFEGGYTF. The CDR3 coding sequence is TGTGCCAGCAGCCGGGACTTCGAGGGCGGCTACACCTTC.

The rearrangement links TRBV20-1 to TRBJ1-4; a possible D gene is TRBD1 (5 bases). V shed 0 bases and J shed 10 bases, with 24 bases lying between them. The CDR3 is 17 residues long. Germline V CDR1 and CDR2: DFQATT, SNEGSKA (reference sequence). The CDR3: CSARDSGGAQGFGKLFF. CDR3 DNA sequence: TGCAGTGCTAGAGATTCGGGGGGTGCTCAGGGCTTCGGAAAACTGTTTTTT.

Here the CDR3 reads CSAVKIAPGDRPQHF. CDR3 nucleotides: TGCAGTGCGGTAAAGATAGCCCCAGGGGATCGGCCCCAGCATTTT. The chain recombines TRBV20-1 with TRBJ1-5; D perhaps matches TRBD1 (6 bases). Trimming removed 6 bases at V and 9 bases at J, with 24 bases between. CDR1 and CDR2 from the germline V gene are DFQATT and SNEGSKA (reference sequence). This CDR3 has 15 residues.

This chain connects TRBV14 to TRBJ2-5, with D possibly TRBD2 on 5 matching bases. From germline, CDR1 is SGHDN and CDR2 FVKESK. The CDR3 has 14 amino acids. V was cut by 6 bases and J by 4 bases, with 15 bases left in between. The DNA for the CDR3 is TGTGCCAGCAGAGCAGGACTTGTCGGAGAGACCCAGTACTTC. Translating it yields CASRAGLVGETQYF.

This sequence joins TRBV20-1 and TRBJ2-7, with 7 bases fitting TRBD1. The V gene's germline CDR1 is DFQATT and CDR2 SNEGSKA (reference sequence). Losses at the gene ends were 1 base for V and 0 bases for J; bases not matched to a gene: 9. The CDR3 is made up of 16 amino acids. CDR3 protein: CSARGRYQGVSYEQYF. The CDR3 DNA sequence: TGCAGTGCTAGAGGGAGGTATCAGGGGGTCTCCTACGAGCAGTACTTC.

This clonotype was found a few times. The chain combines TRBV7-9 with TRBJ2-3; D tentatively reads TRBD1 or TRBD2 (6 bases each). V lost 5 bases and J lost 0, with 12 bases in between. This CDR3 contains 15 residues. Germline assignment: CDR1 SEHNR and CDR2 FQNEAQ (reference sequence). The CDR3 nucleotides read TGTGCCAGCAGCCCACTCGGGGGCAGCACAGATACGCAGTATTTT. Translated, it gives CASSPLGGSTDTQYF. Filled out from reference TRBV7-9 and TRBJ2-3, the complete variable domain reads DTGVSQNPRHKITKRGQNVTFRCDPISEHNRLYWYRQTLGQGPEFLTYFQNEAQLEKSRLLSDRFSAERPKGSFSTLEIQRTEQGDSAMYLCASSPLGGSTDTQYFGPGTRLTVL.

This chain uses TRBV6-1 with TRBJ2-1; possible D gene TRBD1, 6 bases. V shed 7 bases and J shed 10 bases, with 14 bases lying between them. Germline V CDR1 and CDR2: MNHNS, SASEGT. The CDR3 has 12 amino acids. CDR3 nucleotides: TGTGCCAGCACCCAGGGGTTCTACGAGCAGTTCTTC. Encoded protein: CASTQGFYEQFF.

This clonotype occurred a few times. The chain links TRBV9 to TRBJ2-1; 11 nucleotides agree with TRBD2. The germline CDR1 and CDR2 sequences are SGDLS and YYNGEE. The ends lost 2 bases at V and 8 bases at J; junction bases unmatched: 9. The CDR3 consists of 16 residues. The CDR3 loop is CASSVGLTSGADEQFF. The CDR3 coding sequence is TGTGCCAGCAGCGTTGGGTTGACTAGCGGGGCGGATGAGCAGTTCTTC.

V and J are TRBV4-3 and TRBJ1-1; D is undetermined. Germline CDR1 reads LGHNA; CDR2 reads YSLEER. V was pared by 1 base and J by 8 bases, with 14 bases between. The CDR3 runs to 14 residues. The CDR3 DNA reads TGCGCCAGCAGCCAAGGGCTCGGCATGATGGAAGCTTTCTTT. Protein product: CASSQGLGMMEAFF.

The chain links TRBV6-5 to TRBJ1-1; 12 bases agree with TRBD1. The CDR3 is made up of 16 amino acids. In germline, CDR1 is MNHEY, CDR2 SVGAGI. V dropped 2 bases and J dropped 4; count of bases not matched to a gene: 5. This chain's CDR3 is CASSYGTGGFATEAFF. In DNA, the CDR3 is TGTGCCAGCAGTTACGGGACAGGGGGCTTCGCCACTGAAGCTTTCTTT.